The T cell receptor beta chain described here comes from a study of response to subunit inactivated influenza vaccine. Looked up from germline, CDR1 is MNHEY and CDR2 is SVGEGT. This CDR3 is built from 13 residues. V lost 2 bases to trimming and J lost 1 base, with 5 bases between them. This clonotype appeared a few times. The target antigen is unknown. Study results and limitations: Authors proposed each seasonal influenza vaccination draws in few new T cells.

Each CDR3 protein is one row after TCRdb ran MiXCR on the RT-PCR reads. The top ten clones hold about 7.6% of a sample with 600,000 to 850,000 distinct CDR3 sequences, 11% to 15% of them seen once. The sequences come from PBMCs from blood, collected 14 to 15 days before vaccination. This chain uses TRBV6-2 or TRBV6-3 with TRBJ1-1; no clear D gene. This clonotype was sampled from a man aged 45-65 years who received an inactivated influenza vaccine. The CDR3 DNA reads as TGTGCCAGCAGTTACGGTTCGAACACTGAAGCTTTCTTT. Its translation is CASSYGSNTEAFF.